The 8 T cell receptor beta chains presented below share a single source sample, sequenced in a study of early T cells in non-severe SARS-CoV-2 infection (dated by TCRdb to the early 2020s). Libraries were built with 5' RACE. The sample was run on a NextSeq 500. Using fastp trimming at Q25 and MiXCR clonotype assembly, TCRdb reanalyzed the public sequencing data and kept in-frame beta chains. Duplicate CDR3 protein sequences are folded into a single record with the most common DNA and genes. Here the sample has 65,000 to 85,000 distinct CDR3 sequences; roughly 15% occur a single time. The ten biggest clones cover less than 15% of the sample. The specimen was whole blood. These receptors were obtained from an adult who was a healthcare worker with PCR-confirmed SARS-CoV-2 infection or an uninfected control (not recorded which).

The rearrangement joins TRBV6-2 or TRBV6-3 to TRBJ2-1; D gene uncertain. Trimming pared 2 bases from V and 2 bases from J, leaving 7 bases between. The CDR3 is 14 amino acids. CDR1 MNHEY and CDR2 SVGEGT come from the germline V gene. The CDR3 protein is CASSYPVTYNEQFF. The CDR3 bases are TGTGCCAGCAGTTACCCAGTCACCTACAATGAGCAGTTCTTC.

The CDR3 loop is CASMGLASSGELFF. CDR3 DNA sequence: TGTGCCAGCATGGGACTAGCATCGTCCGGGGAGCTGTTTTTT. The V and J genes are TRBV3-1 and TRBJ2-2; 9 bases align to TRBD2. In germline, CDR1 is LGHDT, CDR2 YNNKEL (reference sequence). After removal of 7 bases from V and 6 bases from J, the junction contained 6 bases not matched to a gene. The CDR3 sequence is 14 residues long. The variable domain in full, completed from reference TRBV3-1 and TRBJ2-2, reads DTAVSQTPKYLVTQMGNDKSIKCEQNLGHDTMYWYKQDSKKFLKIMFSYNNKELIINETVPNRFSPKSPDKAHLNLHINSLELGDSAVYFCASMGLASSGELFFGEGSRLTVL.

This chain joins TRBV6-6 and TRBJ1-5; TRBD1 aligns across 8 bases. V shed 0 bases and J 4 bases; nucleotides not matched to a gene: 2. The length of the CDR3 is 15 residues. Germline-derived CDR1 and CDR2 are MNHNY and SVGAGI (reference sequence). The CDR3 sequence: CASSYSTGVNQPQHF. The DNA for the CDR3 is TGTGCCAGCAGTTACTCGACAGGGGTGAATCAGCCCCAGCATTTT.

This clonotype was observed a few times. V and J are TRBV20-1 and TRBJ1-1, with 7 bases lining up with TRBD1. J lost 5 bases, V lost 5 bases, and 8 bases had no gene match. The CDR3 spans 13 residues. Germline V gene lookup returns CDR1 DFQATT and CDR2 SNEGSKA (reference sequence). DNA of the CDR3: TGCAGTGCTTCCCAGGGGGGCGCGACTGAAGCTTTCTTT. Translated: CSASQGGATEAFF.

In its sample, this clonotype was seen many times. The rearrangement links TRBV19 to TRBJ2-1; the match to TRBD2 covers 8 bases. The CDR3 has 15 residues. The V gene end was trimmed by 4 bases and the J gene end by 6 bases; junction bases not matched to a gene: 8. Germline V gene sequence: CDR1 LNHDA, CDR2 SQIVND (reference sequence). In DNA form, the CDR3 reads TGTGCCAGTAGTAGGGCTGCGGGAGGTCCCAATGAGCAGTTCTTC. Translation gives CASSRAAGGPNEQFF. Full variable domain (remainder filled in from reference TRBV19 and TRBJ2-1): DGGITQSPKYLFRKEGQNVTLSCEQNLNHDAMYWYRQDPGQGLRLIYYSQIVNDFQKGDIAEGYSVSREKKESFPLTVTSAQKNPTAFYLCASSRAAGGPNEQFFGPGTRLTVL.

The genes are TRBV29-1 and TRBJ2-4; D unresolved. The CDR3 sequence is 10 residues long. Germline loops: CDR1 SQVTM, CDR2 ANQGSEA. V was clipped by 6 bases and J by 5 bases, with 5 bases between them. CDR3 sequence reads: CSVRENIQYF. The CDR3 DNA reads as TGCAGCGTAAGGGAAAACATTCAGTACTTC.

This clonotype was observed at least ten times. The chain joins TRBV6-4 to TRBJ2-3, with 9 bases lining up with TRBD2. The V and J ends lost 4 bases and 3 bases, in that order; junction bases with no gene match: 2. There are 14 residues in the CDR3. Per the germline V gene, CDR1 is MRHNA and CDR2 is SNTAGT. CDR3 coding DNA: TGTGCCAGCAGTGTCCTAGCGGGGACAGATACGCAGTATTTT. Protein: CASSVLAGTDTQYF.

This clonotype was observed many times. The chain links TRBV6-6 to TRBJ2-3; no definite D call. Germline values: CDR1 MNHNY, CDR2 SVGAGI (reference sequence). Trimming shortened V by 0 bases and J by 6 bases, and 7 bases separated the two germline ends. The CDR3 covers 13 residues. The CDR3 nucleotides are TGTGCCAGCAGTTACTCTCGACTGGATACGCAGTATTTT. Residues: CASSYSRLDTQYF.